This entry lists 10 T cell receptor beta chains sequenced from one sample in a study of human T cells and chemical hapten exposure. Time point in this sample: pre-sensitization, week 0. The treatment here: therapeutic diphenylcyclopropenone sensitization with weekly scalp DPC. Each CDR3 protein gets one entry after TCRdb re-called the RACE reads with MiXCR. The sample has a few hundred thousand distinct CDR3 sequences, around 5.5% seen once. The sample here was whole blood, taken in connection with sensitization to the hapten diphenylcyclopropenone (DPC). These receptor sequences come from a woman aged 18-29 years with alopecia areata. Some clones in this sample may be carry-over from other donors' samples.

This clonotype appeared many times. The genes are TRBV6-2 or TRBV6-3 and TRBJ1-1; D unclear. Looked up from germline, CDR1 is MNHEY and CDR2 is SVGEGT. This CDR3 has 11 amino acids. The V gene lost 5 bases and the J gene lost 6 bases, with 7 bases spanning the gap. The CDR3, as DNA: TGTGCCAGCAGTCGCTCGGCTGAAGCTTTCTTT. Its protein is CASSRSAEAFF.

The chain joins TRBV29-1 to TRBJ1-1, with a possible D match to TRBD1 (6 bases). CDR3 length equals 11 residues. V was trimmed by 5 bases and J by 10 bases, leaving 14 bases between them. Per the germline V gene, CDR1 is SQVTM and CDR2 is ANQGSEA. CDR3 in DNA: TGCAGCGTTCACGGGGGCTTCGGAGCTTTCTTT. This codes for CSVHGGFGAFF.

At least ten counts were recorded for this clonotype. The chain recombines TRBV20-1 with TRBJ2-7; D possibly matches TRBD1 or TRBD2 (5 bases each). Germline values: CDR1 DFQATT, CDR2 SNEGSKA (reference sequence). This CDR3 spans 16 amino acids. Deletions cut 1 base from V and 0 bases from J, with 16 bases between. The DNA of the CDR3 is TGCAGTGCTAGAGGTCCTGAGGGGCCCTACTCCTACGAGCAGTACTTC. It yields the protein CSARGPEGPYSYEQYF.

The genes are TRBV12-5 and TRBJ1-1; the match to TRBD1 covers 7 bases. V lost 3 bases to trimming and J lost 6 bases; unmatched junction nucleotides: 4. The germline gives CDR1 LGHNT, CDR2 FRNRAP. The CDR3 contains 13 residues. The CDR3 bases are TGTGCTAGTGGTTTCCCAGGACAGGCTGAAGCTTTCTTT. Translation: CASGFPGQAEAFF. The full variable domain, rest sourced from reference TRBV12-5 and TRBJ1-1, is DARVTQTPRHKVTEMGQEVTMRCQPILGHNTVFWYRQTMMQGLELLAYFRNRAPLDDSGMPKDRFSAEMPDATLATLKIQPSEPRDSAVYFCASGFPGQAEAFFGQGTRLTVV.

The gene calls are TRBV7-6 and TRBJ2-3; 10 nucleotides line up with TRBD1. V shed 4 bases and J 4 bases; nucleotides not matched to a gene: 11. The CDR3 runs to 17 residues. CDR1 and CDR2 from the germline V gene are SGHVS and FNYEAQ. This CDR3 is CASSWSGTGALADTQYF. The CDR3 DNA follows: TGTGCCAGCAGCTGGTCCGGGACAGGGGCCCTGGCAGATACGCAGTATTTT.

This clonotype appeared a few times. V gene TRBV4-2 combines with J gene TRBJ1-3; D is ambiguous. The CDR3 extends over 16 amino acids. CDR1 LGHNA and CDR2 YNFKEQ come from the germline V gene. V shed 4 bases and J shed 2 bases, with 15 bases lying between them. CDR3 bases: TGTGCCAGCAGCCTCTACCAAGATTCGACTGGAAACACCATATATTTT. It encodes CASSLYQDSTGNTIYF.

CDR3 nucleotides: TGCGCCAGCAGCCATTTCAGCTCAGGAAAAAAGAGTAACTATGGCTACACCTTC. Amino acid sequence: CASSHFSSGKKSNYGYTF. This chain joins TRBV4-3 and TRBJ1-2; D unresolved. The V end lost 3 bases, the J end lost 1 base, and 21 bases lay between the germline ends. The length of the CDR3 is 18 residues. Germline V CDR1 and CDR2: LGHNA, YSLEER.

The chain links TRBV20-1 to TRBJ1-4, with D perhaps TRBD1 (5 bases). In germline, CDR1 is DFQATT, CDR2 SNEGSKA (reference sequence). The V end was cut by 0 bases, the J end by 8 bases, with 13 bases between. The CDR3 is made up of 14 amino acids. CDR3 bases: TGCAGTGCTAGAGAGGGCCTCCAGGGCGAAAAACTGTTTTTT. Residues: CSAREGLQGEKLFF.

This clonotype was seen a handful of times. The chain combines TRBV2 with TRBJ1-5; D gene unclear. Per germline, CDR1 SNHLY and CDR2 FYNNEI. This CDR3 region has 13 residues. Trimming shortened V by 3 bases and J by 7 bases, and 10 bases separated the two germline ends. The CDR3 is CASSEGQAQPQHF. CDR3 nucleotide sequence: TGTGCCAGCAGTGAGGGTCAAGCCCAGCCCCAGCATTTT.

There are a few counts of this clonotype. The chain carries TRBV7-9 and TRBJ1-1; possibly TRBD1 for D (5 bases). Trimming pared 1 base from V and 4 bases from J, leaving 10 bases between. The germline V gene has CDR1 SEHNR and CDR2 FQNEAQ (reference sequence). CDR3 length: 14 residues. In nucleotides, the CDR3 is TGTGCCAGCAGCTTAGAACAGGCGGGCACTGAAGCTTTCTTT. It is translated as CASSLEQAGTEAFF.